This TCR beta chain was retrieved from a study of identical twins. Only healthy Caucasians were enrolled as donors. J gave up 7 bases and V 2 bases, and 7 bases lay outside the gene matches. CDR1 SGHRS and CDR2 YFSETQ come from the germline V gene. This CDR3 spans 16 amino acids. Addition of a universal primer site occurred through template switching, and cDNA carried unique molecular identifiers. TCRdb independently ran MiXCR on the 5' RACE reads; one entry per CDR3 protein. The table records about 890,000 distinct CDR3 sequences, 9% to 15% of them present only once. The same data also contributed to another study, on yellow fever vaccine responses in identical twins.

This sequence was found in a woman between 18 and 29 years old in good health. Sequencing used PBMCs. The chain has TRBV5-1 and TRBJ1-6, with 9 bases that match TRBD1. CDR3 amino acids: CASSFQDRGSNSPLHF. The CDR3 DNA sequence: TGCGCCAGCAGCTTCCAAGACAGGGGGTCAAATTCACCCCTCCACTTT.